What follows are 18 T cell receptor beta chains derived from one specimen sequenced in a study of cytomegalovirus exposure and HLA in healthy donors. Some clones are missing from TCRdb's copy, which holds only in-frame ones; the method was immunoSEQ multiplex PCR. The repertoire holds fewer than 200,000 clones, 75% to 90% seen once, with about 17% in the top ten. Sequencing was done on a sample of PBMCs. Receptor source: a young man in good health and CMV-seropositive.

V usage is TRBV27 and J usage is TRBJ2-5; 9 nucleotides line up with TRBD2. V lost 4 bases to trimming and J lost 1 base; unmatched junction nucleotides: 7. The CDR3 consists of 16 residues. Germline CDR1 and CDR2: MNHEY and SMNVEV (reference sequence). The CDR3 loop reads CASSSPTSGGQETQYF. The CDR3 DNA sequence: TGTGCCAGCAGTTCCCCGACTAGCGGAGGCCAAGAGACCCAGTACTTC.

The V and J genes are TRBV18 and TRBJ1-4; the D is unclear. This CDR3 comprises 16 residues. V dropped 4 bases and J dropped 1 base, with 13 bases sitting between them. Germline values: CDR1 KGHSH, CDR2 LQKENI. CDR3 sequence: CASSQEVVGTNEKLFF. The CDR3 DNA sequence: TGTGCCAGCTCACAGGAGGTGGTGGGAACTAATGAAAAACTGTTTTTT.

The V gene is TRBV11-3, the J gene TRBJ2-7, with 8 nucleotides matching TRBD1. V dropped 3 bases and J dropped 1; count of bases not matched to a gene: 5. The CDR3 contains 15 residues. Germline V gene lookup returns CDR1 SGHNT and CDR2 YENEEA. The CDR3 nucleotides read TGTGCCAGCAGCTTCGGGACAGGATCATCCTACGAGCAGTACTTC. It encodes CASSFGTGSSYEQYF.

As for this clone: Compared with germline, one end of the junction differs, possibly owing to a read error. J is TRBJ1-5 and V is TRBV7-3; no firm D call. This CDR3 is 16 amino acids long. CDR1 SGHTA and CDR2 FQGTGA come from the germline V gene. The CDR3 DNA sequence: TGTGCCAGCAGCTTAGGTGATCCTGGGAGCAATCAGCCTCAGCATTTT. It is translated as CASSLGDPGSNQPQHF.

The chain links TRBV11-3 to TRBJ2-7, with D maybe TRBD1 (5 bases). From germline, CDR1 is SGHNT and CDR2 YENEEA. CDR3 size: 15 residues. Trimming stripped 2 bases from V and 2 bases from J, with 13 bases between. The CDR3 DNA follows: TGTGCCAGCAGCTTAAAGTACAGGCCTCCCTACGAGCAGTACTTC. The encoded protein is CASSLKYRPPYEQYF.

The gene calls are TRBV18 and TRBJ2-7; 9 nucleotides agree with TRBD1. CDR1 is KGHSH and CDR2 is LQKENI in the germline V gene. With V trimmed by 3 bases and J by 5 bases, 5 bases remained unmatched. The CDR3 has 14 residues. CDR3 in amino acids: CASSPFGQGNEQYF. DNA of the CDR3: TGTGCCAGCTCACCCTTTGGACAGGGGAACGAGCAGTACTTC.

V usage is TRBV7-3 and J usage is TRBJ1-2; TRBD1 matches 8 bases. V gave up 2 bases and J gave up 4 bases; unmatched junction bases: 0. The germline V gene encodes CDR1 SGHTA and CDR2 FQGTGA. CDR3 length: 13 residues. In nucleotides, the CDR3 is TGTGCCAGCAGCTTAGACAGGGGCTATGGCTACACCTTC. Its protein product is CASSLDRGYGYTF.

This chain connects TRBV11-1 to TRBJ2-5, with D perhaps TRBD2 (7 bases). Trimming removed 5 bases at V and 7 bases at J, with 14 bases between. The germline V gene encodes CDR1 SGHAT and CDR2 FQDESV (reference sequence). The CDR3 totals 13 residues. For the CDR3, the DNA is TGTGCCAGCAGCCAAGGGGGGGTGGGGACCCAGTACTTC. This sequence encodes CASSQGGVGTQYF.

This clone has just a few counts. The V gene is TRBV6-4, the J gene TRBJ2-3, with 11 bases fitting TRBD2. Germline V gene data show CDR1 as MRHNA and CDR2 as SNTAGT. J gave up 1 base and V 4 bases, and 1 base lay outside the gene matches. The CDR3 is made up of 15 amino acids. The CDR3 DNA is TGTGCCAGCAGTGCACTAGCGGGGGGCACAGATACGCAGTATTTT. Translation: CASSALAGGTDTQYF.

The J gene is TRBJ2-2, the V gene TRBV7-9; 10 bases line up with TRBD1. This CDR3 region has 17 residues. CDR1 and CDR2 (germline): SEHNR, FQNEAQ (reference sequence). Losses at the gene ends were 6 bases for V and 4 bases for J; bases not matched to a gene: 11. The chain's CDR3 is CASRGTKGQGITGELFF. The CDR3 DNA reads TGTGCCAGCAGGGGAACTAAGGGACAGGGGATCACCGGGGAGCTGTTTTTT.

The V gene is TRBV13, the J gene TRBJ2-7; possible D gene TRBD2, 6 bases. This CDR3 contains 13 residues. CDR1 and CDR2 from the germline V gene are PRHDT and FYEKMQ (reference sequence). Trimming took 3 bases from V and 4 from J, leaving 10 bases between them. The CDR3 protein is CASSFSGRYEQYF. The CDR3 coding sequence is TGTGCCAGCAGCTTTTCAGGGAGGTACGAGCAGTACTTC.

This chain joins TRBV5-4 and TRBJ1-1, with D perhaps TRBD1 (6 bases). Germline V gene data show CDR1 as SGHNT and CDR2 as YYREEE (reference sequence). CDR3 length: 12 residues. The ends were cut back, 3 bases at V and 10 bases at J, with 13 bases in the middle. CDR3 region: CASSSQGIVAFF. The CDR3 nucleotides read TGTGCCAGCAGCTCCCAGGGGATTGTAGCTTTCTTT.

Concerning this clone itself: Other DNA variants within this sample encode the same CDR3. The chain links TRBV7-9 to TRBJ2-7; D not resolved. V lost 5 bases and J lost 1, with 9 bases in between. The germline gives CDR1 SEHNR, CDR2 FQNEAQ (reference sequence). This CDR3 contains 13 residues. Here the CDR3 reads CASSPPSSYEQYF. The CDR3, as DNA: TGTGCCAGCAGCCCCCCGTCGTCCTACGAGCAGTACTTC.

A note on this clone: Other DNA sequences in this sample translate to the same CDR3. J is TRBJ2-1 and V is TRBV5-1; tentatively, D is TRBD1 (5 bases). The CDR3 consists of 15 residues. CDR1 and CDR2 (germline): SGHRS, YFSETQ. V shed 0 bases and J shed 1 base, with 8 bases lying between them. Here the CDR3 reads CASSLEAGSYNEQFF. The CDR3 DNA reads as TGCGCCAGCAGCTTGGAAGCAGGGTCCTACAATGAGCAGTTCTTC.

V and J are TRBV2 and TRBJ1-1; D call uncertain. Trimming removed 2 bases from V and 11 bases from J, with 18 bases in between. The CDR3 sequence is 14 residues long. CDR1 and CDR2 from the germline V gene are SNHLY and FYNNEI. CDR3 amino acids: CASSETPSPLRAFF. CDR3 in DNA: TGTGCCAGCAGTGAAACCCCCTCACCCTTGCGGGCTTTCTTT.

This chain links TRBV6-1 with TRBJ1-5; D is perhaps TRBD1 (6 bases). CDR3 size: 13 residues. Trimming removed 5 bases from V and 4 bases from J, with 9 bases in between. Germline V gene data show CDR1 as MNHNS and CDR2 as SASEGT. This CDR3 reads CASSWTANQPQHF. CDR3 in DNA: TGTGCCAGCAGTTGGACAGCTAATCAGCCCCAGCATTTT.

The CDR3 nucleotides read TGTGCCAGCACCTTGGGAGAAGCGGGGGCTAATGAGCAGTTCTTC. Its protein is CASTLGEAGANEQFF. The rearrangement uses TRBV9 and TRBJ2-1, with 8 bases matching TRBD2. The CDR3 consists of 15 residues. Trimming at V came to 6 bases and at J to 7 bases, leaving 12 bases not matched to a gene. Germline CDR1 is SGDLS and CDR2 is YYNGEE.

The chain employs TRBV7-6 and TRBJ2-3; D possibly corresponds to TRBD2 (6 bases). The CDR3 loop spans 14 amino acids. CDR1 is SGHVS and CDR2 is FNYEAQ in the germline V gene. Trimming took 3 bases from V and 1 from J, leaving 8 bases between them. CDR3 coding DNA: TGTGCCAGCAGCTTGGCGGGACGCACAGATACGCAGTATTTT. Its translation is CASSLAGRTDTQYF.